Below, 4 T cell receptor beta chains from the same sample are listed, as sequenced in a study of identical twins. From the 5' RACE reads, TCRdb called clonotypes with MiXCR, one entry per CDR3 protein. Here the sample spans roughly 1.6 million distinct CDR3 sequences, more than 30% being singletons. Sequencing input: cord blood. All receptors come from a newborn girl in good health.

This clonotype was found many times. This chain links TRBV3-1 with TRBJ1-2; D ambiguous. V was cut by 4 bases and J by 8 bases, with 14 bases left in between. CDR1 and CDR2 (germline): LGHDT, YNNKEL (reference sequence). The CDR3 has 13 residues. DNA of the CDR3: TGTGCCAGCAGCCCCGTCCCGATTAAAGGCTACACCTTC. Amino acids: CASSPVPIKGYTF.

This chain joins TRBV19 and TRBJ2-7; 7 bases map to TRBD2. With the DNA end fitting TRBJ2-5 better, the J assignment may be wrong. The CDR3 loop spans 15 amino acids. The germline gives CDR1 LNHDA, CDR2 SQIVND (reference sequence). CDR3 residues: CASSTQTFGGETQYF. The CDR3 region has the DNA TGTGCCAGTAGTACCCAGACCTTCGGGGGGGAGACCCAGTACTTC.

The sample holds many counts of this clonotype. The chain employs TRBV29-1 and TRBJ2-3; D gene uncertain. This CDR3 comprises 12 residues. V gave up 6 bases and J gave up 6 bases, with 13 bases separating them. Per germline, CDR1 SQVTM and CDR2 ANQGSEA. The CDR3 sequence is CSVDISSDTQYF. The CDR3 DNA sequence: TGCAGCGTAGACATCAGCAGTGATACGCAGTATTTT.

The chain carries TRBV4-1 and TRBJ2-5, with D unresolved. V dropped 0 bases and J dropped 7 bases, with 15 bases sitting between them. The CDR3 spans 15 residues. Germline V gives CDR1 MGHRA, CDR2 YSYEKL. The CDR3 spells CASSQDLLGSRTQYF. The DNA for the CDR3 is TGCGCCAGCAGCCAAGATCTCCTAGGTTCGAGGACCCAGTACTTC.